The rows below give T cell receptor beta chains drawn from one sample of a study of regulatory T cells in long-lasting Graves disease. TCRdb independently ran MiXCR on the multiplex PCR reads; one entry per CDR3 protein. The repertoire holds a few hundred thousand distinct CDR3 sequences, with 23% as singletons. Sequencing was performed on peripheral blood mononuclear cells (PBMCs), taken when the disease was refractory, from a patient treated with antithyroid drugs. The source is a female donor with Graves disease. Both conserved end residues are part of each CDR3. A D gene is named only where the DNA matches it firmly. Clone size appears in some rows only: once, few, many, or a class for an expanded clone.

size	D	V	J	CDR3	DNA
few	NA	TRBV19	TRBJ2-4	CASSETSLKNIQYF	TGTGCCAGTAGTGAAACTAGTCTGAAAAACATTCAGTACTTC
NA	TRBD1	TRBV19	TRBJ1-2	CASSRTGNGYTF	TGTGCCAGTAGTAGGACAGGGAATGGCTACACCTTC
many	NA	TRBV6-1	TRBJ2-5	CASSRDQQTQYF	TGTGCCAGCAGCAGGGACCAGCAGACCCAGTACTTC
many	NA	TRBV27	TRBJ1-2	CASSPDKNYGYTF	TGTGCCAGCAGTCCCGACAAAAACTATGGCTACACCTTC
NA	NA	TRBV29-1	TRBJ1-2	CSVETRGGRNYGYTF	TGCAGCGTTGAAACGAGAGGGGGAAGAAACTATGGCTACACCTTC
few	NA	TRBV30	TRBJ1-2	CAWSAGRGNYGYTF	TGTGCCTGGAGTGCCGGGAGGGGGAACTATGGCTACACCTTC
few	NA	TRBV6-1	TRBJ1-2	CASRLGGATNYGYTF	TGTGCCAGTCGATTGGGAGGGGCAACTAACTATGGCTACACCTTC
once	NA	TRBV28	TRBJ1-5	CASSLEQLKPQHF	TGTGCCAGCAGTTTAGAGCAACTTAAGCCCCAGCATTTT
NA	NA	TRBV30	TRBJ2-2	CAWKINTGELFF	TGTGCCTGGAAGATCAACACCGGGGAGCTGTTTTTT
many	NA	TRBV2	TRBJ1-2	CASSGQGLGYTF	TGTGCCAGCAGTGGGCAGGGACTTGGCTACACCTTC
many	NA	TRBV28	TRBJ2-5	CASSLGGTAQETQYF	TGTGCCAGCAGTTTAGGGGGGACAGCCCAAGAGACCCAGTACTTC
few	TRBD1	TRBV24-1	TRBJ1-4	CATSGSGTGNEKLFF	TGTGCCACCAGTGGGTCCGGGACAGGCAATGAAAAACTGTTTTTT
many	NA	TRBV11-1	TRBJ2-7	CASSLAPGTSYEQYF	TGTGCCAGCAGCTTAGCCCCCGGGACCTCCTACGAGCAGTACTTC
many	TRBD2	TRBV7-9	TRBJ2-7	CASSAAGTTSYEQYF	TGTGCCAGCAGCGCAGCCGGGACTACATCCTACGAGCAGTACTTC
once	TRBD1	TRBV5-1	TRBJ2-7	CASSWGPGDRGGSYEQYF	TGCGCCAGCAGCTGGGGGCCGGGGGACAGGGGGGGTTCTTACGAGCAGTACTTC
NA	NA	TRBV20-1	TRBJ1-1	CSARVAASGTEAFF	TGCAGTGCTAGGGTCGCGGCGTCAGGAACTGAAGCTTTCTTT
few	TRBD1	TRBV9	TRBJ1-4	CASSVVGGDEKLFF	TGTGCCAGCAGCGTAGTAGGGGGCGATGAAAAACTGTTTTTT
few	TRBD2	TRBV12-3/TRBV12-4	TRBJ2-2	CASSAEAGKDTGELFF	TGTGCCAGCAGTGCAGAAGCGGGAAAAGACACCGGGGAGCTGTTTTTT
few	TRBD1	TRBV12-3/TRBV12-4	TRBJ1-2	CASTSDRVGYGYTF	TGTGCCAGCACCTCCGACAGGGTTGGCTATGGCTACACCTTC
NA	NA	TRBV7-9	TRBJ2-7	CASSLADSALGEQYF	TGTGCCAGCAGCTTAGCGGACAGTGCTTTGGGGGAGCAGTACTTC
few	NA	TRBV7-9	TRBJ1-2	CASSFTEHNYGYTF	TGTGCCAGCAGCTTTACAGAGCATAACTATGGCTACACCTTC
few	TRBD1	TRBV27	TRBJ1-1	CASSLSQTGTTEAFF	TGTGCCAGCAGTTTATCACAGACAGGGACTACTGAAGCTTTCTTT
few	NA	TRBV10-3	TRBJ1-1	CAISVTQGGRTEAFF	TGTGCCATCAGTGTTACCCAGGGTGGGCGGACTGAAGCTTTCTTT
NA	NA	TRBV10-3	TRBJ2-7	CASSGGNEQYF	TGTGCCTCCTCAGGGGGGAACGAGCAGTACTTC
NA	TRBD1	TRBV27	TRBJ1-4	CASRQQGAPRGGLFF	TGTGCCAGCAGGCAACAGGGGGCCCCAAGAGGGGGACTGTTTTTT
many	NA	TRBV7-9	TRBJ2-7	CASSLESVTGNYEQYF	TGTGCCAGCAGCTTAGAAAGTGTTACAGGGAACTACGAGCAGTACTTC
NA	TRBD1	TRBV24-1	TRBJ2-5	CATSDQTGLKETQYF	TGTGCCACCAGTGATCAGACAGGGTTAAAAGAGACCCAGTACTTC
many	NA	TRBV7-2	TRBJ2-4	CASSSPVGKNIQYF	TGTGCCAGCAGCTCACCGGTTGGCAAAAACATTCAGTACTTC
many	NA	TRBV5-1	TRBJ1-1	CASSLAAANTEAFF	TGCGCCAGCAGCTTGGCTGCGGCAAACACTGAAGCTTTCTTT
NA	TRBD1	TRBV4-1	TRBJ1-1	CASSQSGQKNTEAFF	TGCGCCAGCAGCCAGTCGGGACAGAAGAACACTGAAGCTTTCTTT
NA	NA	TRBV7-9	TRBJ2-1	CASSRDLSSYNEQFF	TGTGCCAGCAGCCGGGACTTGAGCTCCTACAATGAGCAGTTCTTC
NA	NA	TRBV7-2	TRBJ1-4	CASSTQSKVAGEKLFF	TGTGCCAGCAGCACCCAAAGCAAAGTCGCGGGAGAAAAACTGTTTTTT
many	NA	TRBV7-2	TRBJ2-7	CASSPTTVTYEQYF	TGTGCCAGCAGCCCCACGACTGTAACCTACGAGCAGTACTTC
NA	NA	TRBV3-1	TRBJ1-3	CASSRGPDSGNTIYF	TGTGCCAGCAGCCGAGGCCCCGACTCTGGAAACACCATATATTTT
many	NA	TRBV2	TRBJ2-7	CASTVAESYEQYF	TGTGCTAGCACGGTAGCGGAGTCCTACGAGCAGTACTTC
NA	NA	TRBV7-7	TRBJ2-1	CASSLRGQGNEQFF	TGTGCTAGCAGCTTACGAGGGCAGGGCAATGAGCAGTTCTTC
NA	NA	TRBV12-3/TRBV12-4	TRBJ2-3	CASSRATGRPTDTQYF	TGTGCCAGCAGCCGGGCGACAGGACGCCCCACAGATACGCAGTATTTT
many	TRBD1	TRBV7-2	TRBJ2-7	CASSMGGTGEVHEQYF	TGTGCCAGCAGCATGGGGGGGACAGGGGAAGTCCACGAGCAGTACTTC
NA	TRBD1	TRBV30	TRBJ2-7	CAWNPGTGLTREQYF	TGTGCCTGGAACCCCGGGACAGGGCTAACCCGCGAGCAGTACTTC
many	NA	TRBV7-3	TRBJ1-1	CASPTGFTEAFF	TGTGCCAGCCCCACAGGATTCACTGAAGCTTTCTTT
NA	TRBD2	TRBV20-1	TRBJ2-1	CSARPTPAGRLAGGPFPQYNEQFF	TGCAGTGCTAGACCCACCCCCGCAGGGCGACTAGCGGGAGGGCCCTTCCCCCAATACAATGAGCAGTTCTTC
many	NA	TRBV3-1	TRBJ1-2	CASSQGRSGYTF	TGTGCCAGCAGCCAGGGCCGGAGTGGCTACACCTTC
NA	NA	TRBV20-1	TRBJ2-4	CSARTGTSGGLNIQYF	TGCAGTGCCAGGACAGGGACCTCGGGGGGGTTAAACATTCAGTACTTC
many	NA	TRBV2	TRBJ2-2	CASLNPGANTGELFF	TGTGCCAGCCTAAACCCAGGCGCGAACACCGGGGAGCTGTTTTTT
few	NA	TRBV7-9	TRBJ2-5	CASSHGRDPKTQYF	TGTGCCAGCAGCCATGGCAGGGACCCGAAGACCCAGTACTTC
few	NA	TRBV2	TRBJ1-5	CASSRSGGAGQPQHF	TGTGCCAGCAGCCGCTCTGGGGGCGCGGGGCAGCCCCAGCATTTT
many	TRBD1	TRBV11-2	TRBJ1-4	CASSFSQGGEKLFF	TGTGCCAGCAGCTTTAGTCAGGGGGGTGAAAAACTGTTTTTT
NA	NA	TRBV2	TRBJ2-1	CASSESGSSYNEQFF	TGTGCCAGCAGTGAGAGCGGCAGCTCCTACAATGAGCAGTTCTTC
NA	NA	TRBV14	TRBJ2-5	CASSQHRQRPQETQYF	TGTGCCAGCAGCCAACATAGACAGAGGCCTCAAGAGACCCAGTACTTC
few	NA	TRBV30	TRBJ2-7	CAWRRTVLEQYF	TGTGCCTGGAGACGGACAGTCCTGGAGCAGTACTTC
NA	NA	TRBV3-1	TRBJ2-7	CASSPSRDGHYEQYF	TGTGCCAGCAGCCCATCCCGGGACGGACACTACGAGCAGTACTTC
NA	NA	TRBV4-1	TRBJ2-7	CASSQVIRPEQYF	TGCGCCAGCAGCCAAGTGATAAGGCCCGAGCAGTACTTC
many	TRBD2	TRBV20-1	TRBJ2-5	CSARELAGMVETQYF	TGCAGTGCTAGAGAACTAGCGGGGATGGTAGAGACCCAGTACTTC
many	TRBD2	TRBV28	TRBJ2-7	CASSLLAASSYEQYF	TGTGCCAGCAGCCTTCTAGCGGCCAGCTCCTACGAGCAGTACTTC
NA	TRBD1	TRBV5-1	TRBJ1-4	CASSLAVGTGSEKLFF	TGCGCCAGCAGCTTGGCCGTGGGGACAGGGAGTGAGAAACTGTTTTTT
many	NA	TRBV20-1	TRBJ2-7	CSASSMDSSYEQYF	TGCAGTGCTTCCAGTATGGACTCTTCTTACGAGCAGTACTTC
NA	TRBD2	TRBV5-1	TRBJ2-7	CASSLEAGGREQYF	TGCGCCAGCAGCTTGGAGGCGGGAGGGCGAGAGCAGTACTTC
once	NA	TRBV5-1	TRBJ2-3	CASSSGPARRGTDTQYF	TGCGCCAGCAGTTCCGGGCCCGCCCGGAGGGGCACAGATACGCAGTATTTT
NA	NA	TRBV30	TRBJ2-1	CAWSTGRGYNEQLF	TGTGCCTGGAGTACGGGGCGGGGCTACAATGAGCAGCTCTTC